This note documents a single TCR beta chain sequence. Its antigen is currently unknown. The junction departs from germline at one end; a sequencing error may be responsible. Researchers took RNA transcripts and amplified TCR beta CDR3 regions from them. The workflow started with a first-round RT-PCR run with HTBI primers and then moved on to a second-round multiplex PCR. MiXCR was run by TCRdb on the multiplex PCR reads, yielding one entry per CDR3 protein. The sample lists about 640,000 distinct CDR3 sequences, about 41% occurring once. These data originate in a study of Graves' ophthalmopathy and Graves' hyperthyroidism. This CDR3 spans 14 amino acids. In germline, CDR1 is SGDLS, CDR2 YYNGEE. Physicians reached a diagnosis by relying on clinical symptoms, serum thyroxine, TRAb, thyroid ultrasound and orbital computed tomography. General study points: Most expanded thyroid clonotypes above 0.001 frequency also appeared in blood.

This clonotype was sampled from an adult man with Graves' ophthalmopathy. V gene TRBV9 combines with J gene TRBJ1-5; TRBD1 might be the D (5 bases). The sequencing sample was made of peripheral blood. CDR3 sequence reads: CASSVGGSGQPRHF. CDR3 DNA: TGTGCCAGCAGCGTAGGGGGGTCCGGTCAGCCCCGGCATTTT. The variable domain in full, completed from reference TRBV9 and TRBJ1-5, reads DSGVTQTPKHLITATGQRVTLRCSPRSGDLSVYWYQQSLDQGLQFLIQYYNGEERAKGNILERFSAQQFPDLHSELNLSSLELGDSALYFCASSVGGSGQPRHFGDGTRLSIL.